Presented here are 26 T cell receptor beta chains from one specimen sequenced in a study of blood T cell repertoires in COVID-19. Clones were sequenced by immunoSEQ multiplex PCR, and TCRdb holds only the in-frame ones, with some missing. In the table there are about 150,000 clones, 83% of which are singletons. Sequencing was performed on peripheral blood. Every receptor here comes from a woman aged 55-75 years with COVID-19, enrolled during active disease.

The gene calls are TRBV3-1 (or the pseudogene TRBV3-2) and TRBJ1-2; 7 bases align to TRBD1. CDR3 length: 14 amino acids. Germline lookup yields CDR1 LGHDT and CDR2 YNNKEL (reference sequence). With V trimmed by 0 bases and J by 4 bases, 2 bases remained unmatched. The CDR3 loop reads CASSQDRGAYGYTF. DNA of the CDR3: TGTGCCAGCAGCCAAGACAGGGGGGCCTATGGCTACACCTTC.

For the CDR3, the DNA is TGTGCCAGCAGTTTATCACGGGACAGGGGGGGCGAGCAGTACTTC. Protein sequence: CASSLSRDRGGEQYF. J is TRBJ2-7 and V is TRBV27; TRBD1 agrees at 11 bases. Germline V gene data show CDR1 as MNHEY and CDR2 as SMNVEV (reference sequence). V gave up 0 bases and J gave up 6 bases; unmatched junction bases: 4. CDR3 length: 15 amino acids.

The chain carries TRBV5-1 and TRBJ2-2, with a weak D call TRBD2 (5 bases). Deletions cut 7 bases from V and 5 bases from J, with 18 bases between. The CDR3 runs to 15 residues. The germline CDR1 and CDR2 sequences are SGHRS and YFSETQ. The CDR3 spells CASYGPPPGTGELFF. DNA for the CDR3: TGCGCCAGCTATGGGCCTCCACCGGGAACCGGGGAGCTGTTTTTT.

The J gene is TRBJ1-1, the V gene TRBV3-1 (or the pseudogene TRBV3-2); no firm D call. CDR3 length equals 14 residues. With 1 base removed from V and 1 base from J, the gap between germline ends came to 7 bases. Germline V gene lookup returns CDR1 LGHDT and CDR2 YNNKEL (reference sequence). The CDR3 reads CASSQALGNTEAFF. The CDR3 DNA sequence: TGTGCCAGCAGCCAAGCCCTCGGGAACACTGAAGCTTTCTTT.

The chain combines TRBV7-9 with TRBJ2-5; 11 nucleotides agree with TRBD2. J lost 5 bases, V lost 0 bases, and 11 bases had no gene match. The CDR3 has 18 amino acids. The V gene's germline CDR1 is SEHNR and CDR2 FQNEAQ (reference sequence). CDR3 nucleotides: TGTGCCAGCAGCTTAGCGCGCTCTAGCGGGAGGTTTAGGGAGACCCAGTACTTC. Amino acids: CASSLARSSGRFRETQYF.

This chain joins TRBV18 and TRBJ1-1; TRBD1 matches at 7 bases. Trimming removed 2 bases from V and 4 bases from J; junction bases left unmatched: 4. This CDR3 is built from 14 residues. Germline assignment: CDR1 KGHSH and CDR2 LQKENI. The chain's CDR3 is CASSPTQGVTEAFF. The CDR3 nucleotides are TGTGCCAGCTCACCAACTCAGGGGGTCACTGAAGCTTTCTTT.

CDR3 DNA sequence: TGTGCCAGCAGCCAAGCCGACAGCTCCTACGAGCAGTACGTC. Translating it yields CASSQADSSYEQYV. The chain links TRBV4-2 to TRBJ2-7; D possibly corresponds to TRBD1 (5 bases). The CDR3 has 14 residues. In germline, CDR1 is LGHNA, CDR2 YNFKEQ. Trimming pared 1 base from V and 0 bases from J, leaving 7 bases between.

The CDR3 bases are TGCAGCGTTCCCACGACACTTACTAGCGGCCTCACAGATACGCAGTATTTT. Translating gives CSVPTTLTSGLTDTQYF. The chain joins TRBV29-1 to TRBJ2-3; 8 bases fit TRBD2. CDR1 SQVTM and CDR2 ANQGSEA come from the germline V gene. Trimming removed 5 bases from V and 2 bases from J; junction bases left unmatched: 15. This CDR3 has 17 amino acids.

The chain joins TRBV19 to TRBJ1-2, with TRBD1 identical over 10 bases. Per the germline V gene, CDR1 is LNHDA and CDR2 is SQIVND (reference sequence). The trim removed 7 bases at V and 6 bases at J, leaving 17 bases unmatched. This CDR3 is 17 amino acids long. CDR3 sequence: CASKTSSDRGRRDGYTF. The CDR3, as DNA: TGTGCCAGTAAAACAAGCTCCGACAGGGGGCGCCGGGATGGCTACACCTTC.

In its sample, this clone was seen a few times. The chain couples TRBV23-1 to TRBJ2-1, with 7 bases that match TRBD1. TRBV23-1 is recorded as an ORF, its role being uncertain. V shed 6 bases, J shed 10 bases, and the junction held 15 bases outside the gene matches. This CDR3 region has 15 residues. CDR3 DNA: TGCGCCAGCAGGCCATTAGAGGGGGCGTTCTGGGAGCAGTTCTTC. Translation: CASRPLEGAFWEQFF.

This sequence joins TRBV5-5 and TRBJ2-1; 12 bases are a match to TRBD1. The CDR3 is 15 residues long. The germline V gene has CDR1 SGHKS and CDR2 YYEKEE (reference sequence). J was trimmed by 10 bases and V by 0 bases; bases with no gene match: 5. Here the CDR3 reads CASSLEGTGGGEQFF. In DNA form, the CDR3 reads TGTGCCAGCAGCTTGGAGGGGACAGGGGGCGGGGAGCAGTTCTTC.

V gene TRBV2 combines with J gene TRBJ2-2; the D gene is possibly TRBD1 (7 bases). The CDR3 contains 14 residues. V was trimmed by 8 bases and J by 6 bases, leaving 16 bases between them. Per germline, CDR1 SNHLY and CDR2 FYNNEI. CDR3 bases: TGTGCCAGCGGAGAGCAGGGGGGCTCCGGGGAGCTGTTTTTT. Translated, it gives CASGEQGGSGELFF.

V is TRBV9 and J is TRBJ1-6; 9 bases map to TRBD1. Trimming cost V 4 bases and J 5 bases; bases outside gene matches: 4. This CDR3 is 15 amino acids long. Germline V gene lookup returns CDR1 SGDLS and CDR2 YYNGEE. The CDR3 region has the DNA TGTGCCAGCAGCCCACAGGGGGCCGATAATTCACCCCTCCACTTT. This sequence encodes CASSPQGADNSPLHF.

The genes are TRBV6-4 and TRBJ1-2, with TRBD1 matching over 11 bases. The CDR3 is 15 amino acids. Germline CDR1 reads MRHNA; CDR2 reads SNTAGT. J lost 7 bases, V lost 1 base, and 5 bases had no gene match. The chain's CDR3 is CASSDWDRGIGGYTF. The CDR3 DNA sequence: TGTGCCAGCAGTGACTGGGACAGGGGGATCGGTGGCTACACCTTC.

The V gene is TRBV11-2, the J gene TRBJ2-7; 9 nucleotides match TRBD2. In germline, CDR1 is SGHAT, CDR2 FQNNGV. The CDR3 spans 14 residues. The trim removed 4 bases at V and 3 bases at J, leaving 4 bases unmatched. CDR3 protein: CASSSRLAVYEQYF. The CDR3 DNA is TGTGCCAGCAGCTCGAGACTAGCGGTCTACGAGCAGTACTTC.

The chain carries TRBV7-3 and TRBJ1-1; a weak D match, TRBD1 (5 bases). Germline CDR1 is SGHTA and CDR2 is FQGTGA. The CDR3 has 13 residues. The V gene lost 5 bases and the J gene lost 1 base, with 8 bases spanning the gap. The CDR3 bases are TGTGCCAGCAGCCTAGACAGGAACACTGAAGCTTTCTTT. Residues: CASSLDRNTEAFF.

The chain uses TRBV2 and TRBJ1-5, with a weak D call TRBD1 (6 bases). The V gene lost 3 bases and the J gene lost 2 bases, with 11 bases spanning the gap. CDR1 and CDR2 (germline): SNHLY, FYNNEI. The CDR3 is made up of 15 amino acids. The CDR3, as DNA: TGTGCCAGCAGTGATCAGGGGCGCGGCAATCAGCCCCAGCATTTT. Protein product: CASSDQGRGNQPQHF. Full variable domain (outside the CDR3, taken from reference TRBV2 and TRBJ1-5): EPEVTQTPSHQVTQMGQEVILRCVPISNHLYFYWYRQILGQKVEFLVSFYNNEISEKSEIFDDQFSVERPDGSNFTLKIRSTKLEDSAMYFCASSDQGRGNQPQHFGDGTRLSIL.

This rearrangement joins TRBV30 to TRBJ1-2, with 9 bases aligning to TRBD1. Trimming removed 2 bases from V and 4 bases from J; junction bases left unmatched: 8. The CDR3 spans 15 residues. In germline, CDR1 is GTSNPN, CDR2 SVGIG (reference sequence). The CDR3, as DNA: TGTGCCTGGAGTCCCTCTTCGACAGGGGGCTATGGCTACACCTTC. It yields the protein CAWSPSSTGGYGYTF. The full variable domain, completed using reference TRBV30 and TRBJ1-2, is SQTIHQWPATLVQPVGSPLSLECTVEGTSNPNLYWYRQAAGRGLQLLFYSVGIGQISSEVPQNLSASRPQDRQFILSSKKLLLSDSGFYLCAWSPSSTGGYGYTFGSGTRLTVV.

The rearrangement uses TRBV5-8 and TRBJ2-3; TRBD1 matches at 8 bases. The CDR3 is made up of 13 amino acids. In germline, CDR1 is SGHTS, CDR2 YDEGEE. V was clipped by 2 bases and J by 6 bases; unmatched bases: 2. CDR3 sequence (DNA): TGTGCCAGCAGCTTTACAGGGGGTGATACGCAGTATTTT. Amino acid sequence: CASSFTGGDTQYF.

This rearrangement joins TRBV6-5 to TRBJ1-1, with D hard to call. The germline V gene has CDR1 MNHEY and CDR2 SVGAGI. Deletions cut 0 bases from V and 1 base from J, with 6 bases between. The CDR3 covers 14 residues. CDR3 region: CASSYSGRNTEAFF. The DNA for the CDR3 is TGTGCCAGCAGTTACTCGGGCAGGAACACTGAAGCTTTCTTT.

In this sample, this clone turned up many times. The chain employs TRBV27 and TRBJ2-7, with D uncertain. This CDR3 is built from 12 residues. V was trimmed by 6 bases and J by 0 bases, leaving 6 bases between them. Germline V gene sequence: CDR1 MNHEY, CDR2 SMNVEV (reference sequence). CDR3 nucleotides: TGTGCCAGCAGGAGAGGCTCCTACGAGCAGTACTTC. It is translated as CASRRGSYEQYF.

The chain links TRBV7-7 to TRBJ2-2, with 12 nucleotides matching TRBD2. The CDR3 length is 15 residues. CDR1 is SSHAT, CDR2 FNYEAQ, per germline (reference sequence). The ends lost 6 bases at V and 7 bases at J; junction bases unmatched: 6. For the CDR3, the DNA is TGTGCCAGCAGTTCTAGCGGGGGGGCGATCGGGGAGCTGTTTTTT. Protein: CASSSSGGAIGELFF.

The chain links TRBV5-5 to TRBJ2-7; 7 bases are shared with TRBD2. CDR1 is SGHKS and CDR2 is YYEKEE in the germline V gene (reference sequence). The CDR3 covers 13 residues. The V segment lost 4 bases and the J segment 3 bases; nucleotides outside the gene matches: 4. Written as DNA, the CDR3 is TGTGCCAGCAGCCCGCCGGGGGGCTACGAGCAGTACTTC. Its translation is CASSPPGGYEQYF.

The genes are TRBV5-1 and TRBJ1-1; D unresolved. Trimming pared 1 base from V and 2 bases from J, leaving 12 bases between. Germline CDR1 and CDR2: SGHRS and YFSETQ. This CDR3 has 15 residues. The CDR3 here is CASSLFSQFNTEAFF. CDR3 DNA: TGCGCCAGCAGCTTGTTCTCACAGTTTAACACTGAAGCTTTCTTT.

The rearrangement joins TRBV9 to TRBJ2-1; 13 bases fit TRBD2. Germline-derived CDR1 and CDR2 are SGDLS and YYNGEE. The CDR3 spans 17 residues. The J segment lost 1 base and the V segment lost 2 bases, leaving 3 bases of the junction unmatched. The chain's CDR3 is CASSVGLAGVSYNEQFF. In nucleotides, the CDR3 is TGTGCCAGCAGCGTTGGACTAGCGGGGGTGTCCTACAATGAGCAGTTCTTC.

V usage is TRBV27 and J usage is TRBJ2-1, with TRBD2 identical over 10 bases. Germline V lookup: CDR1 MNHEY, CDR2 SMNVEV (reference sequence). The trim removed 6 bases at V and 6 bases at J, leaving 8 bases unmatched. The CDR3 loop spans 15 amino acids. The CDR3 bases are TGTGCCAGCAGGAATAGCGGGAGGAAGGTCAATGAGCAGTTCTTC. This gives the protein CASRNSGRKVNEQFF.